What follows are 11 T cell receptor beta chains derived from one specimen sequenced in a study of cytomegalovirus exposure and HLA in healthy donors. The table came from immunoSEQ multiplex PCR; TCRdb's copy has only in-frame clones and leaves some out. In the table there are 150,000 to 200,000 clones, just under 85% of which are singletons. The sequencing input was PBMCs. The receptors shown here come from a man aged 25 to 40 in good health and CMV-seropositive.

V gene TRBV7-8 combines with J gene TRBJ2-5; D not resolved. The CDR3 spans 11 residues. Per germline, CDR1 SGHVS and CDR2 FQNEAQ. Trimming stripped 6 bases from V and 3 bases from J, with 5 bases between. The CDR3 DNA follows: TGTGCCAGCAGTTTCAAAGAGACCCAGTACTTC. It is translated as CASSFKETQYF.

J is TRBJ1-1 and V is TRBV27, with 7 bases matching TRBD1. Germline V gene data show CDR1 as MNHEY and CDR2 as SMNVEV (reference sequence). V trimming: 8 bases; J trimming: 4 bases; junction bases outside the gene matches: 7. The CDR3 spans 13 residues. CDR3 nucleotides: TGTGCCAGCGGCAAGACAGGGAGCACTGAAGCTTTCTTT. Amino acid sequence: CASGKTGSTEAFF.

This chain uses TRBV10-1 with TRBJ2-1; perhaps TRBD1 as D (6 bases). The CDR3 is 16 residues long. Trimming shortened V by 0 bases and J by 4 bases, and 13 bases separated the two germline ends. The germline V gene encodes CDR1 WNHNN and CDR2 SYGVQD (reference sequence). DNA of the CDR3: TGCGCCAGCAGTGAGTCGAGGGGGACCACATACAATGAGCAGTTCTTC. Translated: CASSESRGTTYNEQFF.

The V call is TRBV7-2, the J call TRBJ2-7; TRBD1 aligns across 9 bases. Losses at the gene ends were 5 bases for V and 4 bases for J; bases not matched to a gene: 9. CDR1 and CDR2 (germline): SGHTA, FQGNSA. This CDR3 spans 15 amino acids. The chain's CDR3 is CASSIRTGEGYEQYF. CDR3 sequence (DNA): TGTGCCAGCAGCATAAGGACAGGGGAGGGGTACGAGCAGTACTTC. Together with reference TRBV7-2 and TRBJ2-7, the CDR3 gives the full variable domain: GAGVSQSPSNKVTEKGKDVELRCDPISGHTALYWYRQSLGQGLEFLIYFQGNSAPDKSGLPSDRFSAERTGGSVSTLTIQRTQQEDSAVYLCASSIRTGEGYEQYFGPGTRLTVT.

The genes are TRBV4-3 and TRBJ1-2; D is perhaps TRBD1 (5 bases). From germline, CDR1 is LGHNA and CDR2 YSLEER. The CDR3 length is 17 residues. The ends were cut back, 1 base at V and 5 bases at J, with 20 bases in the middle. The CDR3 DNA reads TGCGCCAGCAGCCAAGGTGGTAGTTACGGACACCGATATGGCTACACCTTC. This encodes CASSQGGSYGHRYGYTF.

This clone was found a few times. The gene calls are TRBV9 and TRBJ2-3; D unresolved. This CDR3 has 14 amino acids. Per the germline V gene, CDR1 is SGDLS and CDR2 is YYNGEE. Trimming took off 5 bases at V and 1 base at J, with 11 bases between the two ends. CDR3 DNA sequence: TGTGCCAGCAGTTTCGAGGAGCGCACAGATACGCAGTATTTT. It encodes CASSFEERTDTQYF.

V and J are TRBV5-8 and TRBJ1-2; 8 positions match TRBD1. CDR1 and CDR2 (germline): SGHTS, YDEGEE. V trimming: 4 bases; J trimming: 12 bases; junction bases outside the gene matches: 14. The CDR3 runs 14 residues. The CDR3 protein is CASSRTGNRVVHTF. The CDR3, as DNA: TGTGCCAGCAGCCGGACAGGGAACAGAGTGGTGCACACCTTC.

This clone appeared a single time. The chain recombines TRBV6-5 with TRBJ1-2; D possibly corresponds to TRBD1 (5 bases). Trimming removed 7 bases from V and 8 bases from J, with 14 bases in between. This CDR3 contains 12 residues. Germline V gene lookup returns CDR1 MNHEY and CDR2 SVGAGI. The DNA of the CDR3 is TGTGCCAGCAATGGGGGAGGGAACGGCTACACCTTC. Its protein product is CASNGGGNGYTF.

The chain has TRBV4-3 and TRBJ2-2; 7 positions match TRBD2. The CDR3 is 17 residues long. CDR1 and CDR2 from the germline V gene are LGHNA and YSLEER. The V segment lost 0 bases and the J segment 4 bases; nucleotides outside the gene matches: 8. CDR3 coding DNA: TGCGCCAGCAGCCAAGACGTTTCGGGGGGTTTCACCGGGGAGCTGTTTTTT. Translation gives CASSQDVSGGFTGELFF.

This clone was counted only a few times. The gene calls are TRBV5-1 and TRBJ1-6, with 10 positions matching TRBD1. With 4 bases clipped from V and 8 bases from J, the junction kept 12 bases outside the gene matches. Per the germline V gene, CDR1 is SGHRS and CDR2 is YFSETQ. CDR3 length equals 17 residues. The CDR3: CASSPGQGNLGDSPLHF. CDR3 nucleotide sequence: TGCGCCAGCAGCCCGGGACAGGGGAATTTGGGGGATTCACCCCTCCACTTT.

This clone was detected once. The rearrangement joins TRBV11-2 to TRBJ2-7, with TRBD2 matching over 10 bases. This CDR3 contains 16 residues. The germline V gene encodes CDR1 SGHAT and CDR2 FQNNGV. V was clipped by 0 bases and J by 4 bases; unmatched bases: 6. For the CDR3, the DNA is TGTGCCAGCAGCTTAGAGGCAGCGGGGGGGTCTTACGAGCAGTACTTC. This codes for CASSLEAAGGSYEQYF.